This T cell receptor beta chain appears in the sequencing data of a study of cytomegalovirus exposure and HLA in healthy donors. The CDR3 contains 16 residues. V shed 5 bases, J shed 5 bases, and the junction held 11 bases outside the gene matches. CDR1 is SGHTA and CDR2 is FQGTGA in the germline V gene. Sequencing used immunoSEQ multiplex PCR; TCRdb keeps in-frame clones, though not all of them. The sample includes around 200,000 clones, roughly 84% of them seen just once. This TCR was recovered from a woman between 18 and 30 years old in good health and CMV-seropositive. The V call is TRBV7-3, the J call TRBJ2-1; TRBD2 aligns across 8 bases. The specimen was PBMCs. The chain's CDR3 is CASSTHAGLADNEQFF. The DNA of the CDR3 is TGTGCCAGCAGCACACACGCCGGACTAGCTGACAATGAGCAGTTCTTC.